The sequence of this T cell receptor beta chain was determined in a study of early T cells in non-severe SARS-CoV-2 infection. The V gene's germline CDR1 is MNHEY and CDR2 SVGAGI. J was trimmed by 10 bases and V by 5 bases; bases with no gene match: 15. The CDR3 loop spans 15 amino acids. Researchers attached unique molecular identifiers to individual cDNA molecules. TCRdb used MiXCR to reprocess the 5' RACE reads, holding one entry per CDR3 protein. The table includes some 76,000 distinct CDR3 sequences, roughly 15% detected once. The receptor was isolated from an adult who was a healthcare worker with PCR-confirmed SARS-CoV-2 infection or an uninfected control (not recorded which). V gene TRBV6-5 combines with J gene TRBJ2-5, with 8 bases fitting TRBD2. Sequences were obtained from whole blood. CDR3 nucleotide sequence: TGTGCCAGCAGTAAAACCGGGACTAGTGGGGTACTCCAGTACTTC. This gives the protein CASSKTGTSGVLQYF.